Included here is one TCR beta chain sequence, with context. The antigen remains undetermined. This sample is part of a study of cytomegalovirus exposure and HLA in healthy donors. Assay used: immunoSEQ multiplex PCR; TCRdb lists only in-frame clones, some missing. Of roughly 130,000 clones in the sample, under 90% were seen once. Study-level findings and limits: Rarity marked most TCR sequences, yet some public TCRs occurred in many donors.

Germline loops: CDR1 MRHNA, CDR2 SNTAGT. There are 14 residues in the CDR3. The germline V and J ends were trimmed by 2 bases and 7 bases, with 12 bases remaining between them. This chain uses TRBV6-4 with TRBJ1-5; perhaps TRBD1 as D (5 bases). The sequenced sample consisted of PBMCs. The source of this sequence is a young man in good health and CMV-seronegative. The CDR3 reads CASSDGGIDQPQHF. In DNA, the CDR3 is TGTGCCAGCAGTGACGGGGGGATCGACCAGCCCCAGCATTTT.